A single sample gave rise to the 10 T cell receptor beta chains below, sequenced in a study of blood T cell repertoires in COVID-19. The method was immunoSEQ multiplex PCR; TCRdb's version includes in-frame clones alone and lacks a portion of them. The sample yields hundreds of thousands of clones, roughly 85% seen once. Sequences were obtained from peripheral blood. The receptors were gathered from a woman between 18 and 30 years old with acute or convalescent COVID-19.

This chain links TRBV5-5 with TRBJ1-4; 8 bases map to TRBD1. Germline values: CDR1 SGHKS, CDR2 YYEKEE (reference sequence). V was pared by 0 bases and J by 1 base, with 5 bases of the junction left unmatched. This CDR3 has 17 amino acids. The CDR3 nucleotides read TGTGCCAGCAGCTTGGCTGGACAGGGAGTAACTAATGAAAAACTGTTTTTT. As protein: CASSLAGQGVTNEKLFF.

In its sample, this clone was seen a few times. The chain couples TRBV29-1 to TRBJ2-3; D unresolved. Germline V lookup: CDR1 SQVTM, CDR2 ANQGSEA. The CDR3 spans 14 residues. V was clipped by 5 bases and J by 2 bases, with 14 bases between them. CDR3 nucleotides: TGCAGCGTTAAAGGTCTGGGCGACACAGATACGCAGTATTTT. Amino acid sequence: CSVKGLGDTDTQYF.

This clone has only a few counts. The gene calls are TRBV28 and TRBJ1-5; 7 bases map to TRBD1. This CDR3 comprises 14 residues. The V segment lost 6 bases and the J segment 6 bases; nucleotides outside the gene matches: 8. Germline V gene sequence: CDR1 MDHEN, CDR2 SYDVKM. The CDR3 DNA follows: TGTGCCAGCAGCCTGACAGGGAAGGGTCAGCCCCAGCATTTT. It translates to CASSLTGKGQPQHF.

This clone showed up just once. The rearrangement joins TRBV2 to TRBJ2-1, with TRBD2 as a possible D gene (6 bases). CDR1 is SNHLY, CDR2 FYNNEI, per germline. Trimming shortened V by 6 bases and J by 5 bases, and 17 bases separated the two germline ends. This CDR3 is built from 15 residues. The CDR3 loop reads CASRPEGLANNEQFF. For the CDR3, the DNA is TGTGCCAGCAGACCAGAGGGGCTAGCGAACAATGAGCAGTTCTTC.

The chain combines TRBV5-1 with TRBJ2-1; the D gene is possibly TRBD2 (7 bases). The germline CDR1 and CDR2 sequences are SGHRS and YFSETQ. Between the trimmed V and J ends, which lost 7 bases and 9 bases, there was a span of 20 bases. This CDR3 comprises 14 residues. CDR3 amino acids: CASLTNPGGGEQFF. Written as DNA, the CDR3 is TGCGCCAGCCTTACTAACCCGGGGGGCGGTGAGCAGTTCTTC.

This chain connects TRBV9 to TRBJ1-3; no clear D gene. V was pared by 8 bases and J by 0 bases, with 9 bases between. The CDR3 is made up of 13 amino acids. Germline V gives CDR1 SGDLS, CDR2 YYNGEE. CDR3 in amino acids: CASTGNSGNTIYF. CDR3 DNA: TGTGCCAGTACCGGGAACTCTGGAAACACCATATATTTT.

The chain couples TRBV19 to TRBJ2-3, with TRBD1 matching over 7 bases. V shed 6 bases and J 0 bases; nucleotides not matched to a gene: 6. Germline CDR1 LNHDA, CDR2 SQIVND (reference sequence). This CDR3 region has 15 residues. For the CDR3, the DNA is TGTGCCAGTAGGGAACAGGGGCATAGCACAGATACGCAGTATTTT. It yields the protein CASREQGHSTDTQYF.

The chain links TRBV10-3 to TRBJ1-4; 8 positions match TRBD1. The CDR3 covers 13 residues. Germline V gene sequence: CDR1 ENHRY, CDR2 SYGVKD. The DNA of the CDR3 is TGTGCTATACAGGGGGAGATTAATGAAAAACTGTTTTTT. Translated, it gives CAIQGEINEKLFF.

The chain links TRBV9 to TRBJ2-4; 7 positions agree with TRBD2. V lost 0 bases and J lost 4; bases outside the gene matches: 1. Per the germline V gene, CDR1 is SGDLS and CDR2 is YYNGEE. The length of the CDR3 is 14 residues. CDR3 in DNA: TGTGCCAGCAGCGTAGGGGAGGGAAAAAACATTCAGTACTTC. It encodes CASSVGEGKNIQYF.

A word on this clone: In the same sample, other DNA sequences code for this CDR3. As DNA, the CDR3 is TGTGCCAGCAGGAGGACAGGGGGCTCTGGAAACACCATATATTTT. Its protein product is CASRRTGGSGNTIYF. This chain uses TRBV6-5 with TRBJ1-3; 10 bases map to TRBD1. V dropped 6 bases and J dropped 0; count of bases not matched to a gene: 2. Per germline, CDR1 MNHEY and CDR2 SVGAGI. The CDR3 is 15 amino acids.